This TCR beta chain is from a study of cytomegalovirus exposure and HLA in healthy donors. Germline loops: CDR1 MDHEN, CDR2 SYDVKM. V was pared by 5 bases and J by 6 bases, with 12 bases between. This CDR3 region has 13 residues. The PCR made use of 60 Vbeta and 13 Jbeta primers. Sequencing was performed with immunoSEQ multiplex PCR; in TCRdb, only in-frame clones are kept and a portion is missing. The sample lists some 160,000 clones, about 64% occurring once. Points on this clone: No antigen is known for it.

General observations from the study: TRBV6-2, TRBV6-3 and some other V segments were excluded as indistinguishable. Links to common viral pathogens appeared, in a later analysis, for several of the most significant clusters. With later analysis, a missense DCLRE1C variant became linked to TCR beta V- and J-gene trimming.

The source of this sequence is a man aged 60 to 69 in good health and CMV-seronegative. The rearrangement uses TRBV28 and TRBJ2-3; D is unclear. Source material: PBMCs. This CDR3 is CASSNGNWDTQYF. The CDR3 coding sequence is TGTGCCAGCAGTAACGGTAACTGGGATACGCAGTATTTT.